This TCR beta chain emerged from a study of T cells in localized non-small cell lung cancer. The protocol was immunoSEQ multiplex PCR, while the TCRdb copy is restricted to in-frame clones and leaves out a portion. The table includes tens of thousands of clones, around 90% detected once. This CDR3 contains 16 residues. Trimming took 0 bases from V and 4 from J, leaving 16 bases between them. In germline, CDR1 is SGHNT, CDR2 YYREEE (reference sequence). On this clone itself: The antigen is undetermined.

Study results and caveats: It was uninvolved adjacent lung that showed the highest T cell clonality, exceeding tumor. Appearances in adjacent lung were noted for a median 57 of the top 100 tumor clones. Blood T cell density predicted longer survival; adjacent-lung clonality, shorter. As only one tumor region underwent sequencing, heterogeneity remains possible.

J is TRBJ1-1 and V is TRBV5-4, with a possible D match to TRBD1 (5 bases). Source: peripheral blood, taken before any cancer treatment. The receptor was isolated from a female donor of 60 years or more with stage I lung adenocarcinoma. DNA of the CDR3: TGTGCCAGCAGCTTGGTAATAGGGGTGGGACGCACTGAAGCTTTCTTT. Encoded protein: CASSLVIGVGRTEAFF.